Below, 11 T cell receptor beta chains from the same sample are listed, as sequenced in a study of STAT5B mutations in CD4+ large granular lymphocyte leukemia. The method was immunoSEQ multiplex PCR; TCRdb's version includes in-frame clones alone and lacks a portion of them. This sample has about 38,000 clones, with around 75% found just once. Material for sequencing was CD4+ T cells from blood buffy coats. These receptors originate from a human donor in good health.

The chain combines TRBV10-3 with TRBJ2-7; D call uncertain. CDR3 size: 15 residues. Per the germline V gene, CDR1 is ENHRY and CDR2 is SYGVKD. Trimming stripped 2 bases from V and 2 bases from J, with 13 bases between. The CDR3: CAISELGRTPYEQYF. CDR3 nucleotides: TGTGCCATCAGTGAGCTTGGTAGAACACCCTACGAGCAGTACTTC.

This clone was counted only a few times. The chain has TRBV5-5 and TRBJ1-5, with D perhaps TRBD1 (6 bases). Trimming took 4 bases from V and 5 from J, leaving 16 bases between them. The germline gives CDR1 SGHKS, CDR2 YYEKEE (reference sequence). The CDR3 totals 15 residues. CDR3: CASSRGQLGDQPQHF. In nucleotides, the CDR3 is TGTGCCAGCAGCAGGGGACAATTGGGGGATCAGCCCCAGCATTTT.

The chain recombines TRBV5-1 with TRBJ2-3; D is ambiguous. Germline CDR1 SGHRS, CDR2 YFSETQ. Trimming cost V 0 bases and J 2 bases, with 10 bases left between them. The CDR3 consists of 15 residues. Here the CDR3 reads CASSLDGQVTDTQYF. The CDR3 coding sequence is TGCGCCAGCAGCTTGGATGGGCAAGTCACAGATACGCAGTATTTT.

The V and J genes are TRBV10-2 and TRBJ2-1; TRBD2 aligns across 8 bases. Germline V gene lookup returns CDR1 WSHSY and CDR2 SAAADI. This CDR3 comprises 17 residues. The junction had 10 bases not matched to a gene; V was cut back by 3 bases and J by 3 bases. This chain's CDR3 is CASSDDAGTRNYNEQFF. The CDR3 DNA sequence: TGCGCCAGCAGTGATGACGCCGGGACTAGGAACTACAATGAGCAGTTCTTC.

This clone came up a few times. V gene TRBV5-1 combines with J gene TRBJ2-7; 10 positions agree with TRBD2. V lost 0 bases to trimming and J lost 1 base; unmatched junction nucleotides: 1. This CDR3 comprises 15 residues. Germline-derived CDR1 and CDR2 are SGHRS and YFSETQ. The CDR3 reads CASSLEAGGSYEQYF. The CDR3 region has the DNA TGCGCCAGCAGCTTGGAAGCGGGAGGGTCCTACGAGCAGTACTTC.

The chain links TRBV9 to TRBJ2-3, with D unresolved. There are 14 residues in the CDR3. Germline V CDR1 and CDR2: SGDLS, YYNGEE. V was shortened by 2 bases and J by 0 bases, with 7 bases between the two germline ends. CDR3 region: CASSVSSSTDTQYF. CDR3 sequence (DNA): TGTGCCAGCAGCGTGTCGTCTAGCACAGATACGCAGTATTTT.

This clone was counted only a few times. The chain uses TRBV11-1 and TRBJ2-1; D is unclear. The CDR3 runs to 12 residues. V dropped 5 bases and J dropped 9 bases, with 11 bases sitting between them. The germline V gene encodes CDR1 SGHAT and CDR2 FQDESV (reference sequence). The CDR3 DNA follows: TGTGCCAGCAGCCAGTGGTCCAGTGAGCAGTTCTTC. Its translation: CASSQWSSEQFF.

The chain has TRBV5-1 and TRBJ2-1; 11 bases match TRBD2. With V trimmed by 4 bases and J by 3 bases, 3 bases remained unmatched. The germline CDR1 and CDR2 sequences are SGHRS and YFSETQ. The CDR3 is 15 amino acids. The CDR3 region is CASSRGLAVYNEQFF. The CDR3 DNA reads as TGCGCCAGCAGCCGGGGACTAGCGGTCTACAATGAGCAGTTCTTC.

This clone appeared a few times. This CDR3 is CSVGDPGNEQFF. CDR3 sequence (DNA): TGCAGCGTTGGGGACCCTGGAAATGAGCAGTTCTTC. The chain couples TRBV29-1 to TRBJ2-1, with D possibly called TRBD1 or TRBD2 (5 bases each). Per the germline V gene, CDR1 is SQVTM and CDR2 is ANQGSEA. Trimming removed 4 bases at V and 7 bases at J, with 11 bases between. The CDR3 runs 12 residues.

The chain uses TRBV7-2 and TRBJ2-1; D is undetermined. CDR3 length equals 13 residues. Trimming shortened V by 0 bases and J by 7 bases, and 7 bases separated the two germline ends. CDR1 is SGHTA, CDR2 FQGNSA, per germline. CDR3 residues: CASSLATQNEQFF. In DNA form, the CDR3 reads TGTGCCAGCAGCTTAGCGACTCAAAATGAGCAGTTCTTC.

This clone is a singleton in its sample. This chain joins TRBV6-1 and TRBJ2-3; the D is unclear. Trimming left V 7 bases short and J 3 bases short, with 14 bases between. The germline CDR1 and CDR2 sequences are MNHNS and SASEGT. This CDR3 has 14 residues. The CDR3 loop is CASNERSGTDTQYF. The CDR3 DNA is TGTGCCAGCAACGAGAGGTCTGGGACAGATACGCAGTATTTT.